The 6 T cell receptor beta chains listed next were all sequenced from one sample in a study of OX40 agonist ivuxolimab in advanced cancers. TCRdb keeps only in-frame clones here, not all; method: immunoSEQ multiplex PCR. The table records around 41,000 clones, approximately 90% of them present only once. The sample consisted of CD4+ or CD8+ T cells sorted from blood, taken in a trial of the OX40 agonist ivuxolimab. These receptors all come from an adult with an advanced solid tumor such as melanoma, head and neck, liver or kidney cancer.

CDR3 protein: CASRSTANNQPQHF. The CDR3, as DNA: TGTGCCAGCAGGTCGACAGCCAACAATCAGCCCCAGCATTTT. The rearrangement joins TRBV5-6 to TRBJ1-5; D possibly corresponds to TRBD1 (5 bases). V lost 5 bases and J 3 bases, leaving 12 bases between the germline ends. Germline CDR1 and CDR2: SGHDT and YYEEEE. The CDR3 extends over 14 amino acids. The full variable domain, completed using reference TRBV5-6 and TRBJ1-5, is DAGVTQSPTHLIKTRGQQVTLRCSPKSGHDTVSWYQQALGQGPQFIFQYYEEEERQRGNFPDRFSGHQFPNYSSELNVNALLLGDSALYLCASRSTANNQPQHFGDGTRLSIL.

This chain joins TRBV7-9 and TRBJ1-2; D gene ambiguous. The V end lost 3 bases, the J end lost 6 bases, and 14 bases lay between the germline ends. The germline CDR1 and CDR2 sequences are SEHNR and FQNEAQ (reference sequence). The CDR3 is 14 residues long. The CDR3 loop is CASSFVNGDHGYTF. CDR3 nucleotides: TGTGCCAGCAGCTTCGTCAATGGCGATCATGGCTACACCTTC.

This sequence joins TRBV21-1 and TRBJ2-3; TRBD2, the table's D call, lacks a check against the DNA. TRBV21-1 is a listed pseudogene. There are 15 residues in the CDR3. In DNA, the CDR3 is TGTGCCAGCAGGTGTAGGGAGCTCGGCACAGATACGCAGTATTTT. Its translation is CASRCRELGTDTQYF.

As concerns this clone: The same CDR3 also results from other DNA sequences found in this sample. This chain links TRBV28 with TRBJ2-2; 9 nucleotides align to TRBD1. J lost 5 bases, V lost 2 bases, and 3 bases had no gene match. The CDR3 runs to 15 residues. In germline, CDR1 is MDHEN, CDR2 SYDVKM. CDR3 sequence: CASSLPGQGTGELFF. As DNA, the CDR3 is TGTGCCAGCAGTTTACCGGGACAGGGAACCGGGGAGCTGTTTTTT. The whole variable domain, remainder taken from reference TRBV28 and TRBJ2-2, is DVKVTQSSRYLVKRTGEKVFLECVQDMDHENMFWYRQDPGLGLRLIYFSYDVKMKEKGDIPEGYSVSREKKERFSLILESASTNQTSMYLCASSLPGQGTGELFFGEGSRLTVL.

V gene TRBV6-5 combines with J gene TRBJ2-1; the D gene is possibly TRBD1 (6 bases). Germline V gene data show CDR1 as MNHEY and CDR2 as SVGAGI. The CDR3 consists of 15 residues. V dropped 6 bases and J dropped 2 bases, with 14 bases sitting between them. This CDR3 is CASSPQGGAYNEQFF. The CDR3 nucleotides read TGTGCCAGCAGCCCCCAAGGGGGAGCCTACAATGAGCAGTTCTTC.

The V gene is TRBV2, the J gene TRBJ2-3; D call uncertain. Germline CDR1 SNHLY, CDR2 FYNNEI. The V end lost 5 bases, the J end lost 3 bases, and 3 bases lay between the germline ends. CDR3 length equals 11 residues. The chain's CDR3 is CASSQTDTQYF. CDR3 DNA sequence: TGTGCCAGCAGTCAGACAGATACGCAGTATTTT.